Sequencing of this T cell receptor beta chain was carried out in a study of control samples from healthy donors and cancer patients. Germline CDR1 and CDR2: LNHNV and YYDKDF (reference sequence). The V and J ends lost 1 base and 3 bases respectively, with 7 bases between them. The CDR3 loop spans 14 amino acids. Profiling relied on immunoSEQ multiplex PCR, and the TCRdb table lists in-frame clones only, not all of them. Altogether 95,000 to 100,000 clones are present, approximately 82% being singletons, with the ten largest covering about 2%. This chain uses TRBV15 with TRBJ1-5; D is uncertain. The sequence derives from a man in his sixties in good health. The sample consisted of blood. The CDR3 here is CATSRVLDNQPQHF. DNA of the CDR3: TGTGCCACCAGCAGAGTTCTTGACAATCAGCCCCAGCATTTT.